This T cell receptor beta chain was sequenced during a study of spatial heterogeneity in lung cancer. This clonotype appeared many times. This beta chain slipped into a library made for alpha chains as a stray read, so its size is not meaningful. Time point defined: sample taken at primary tumor resection. Whole RNA was taken from tumor, nontumor lung or frozen PBMC; it was then sequenced unsorted. Every cDNA TCR molecule received its own unique molecular identifier. A single record per CDR3 protein comes from TCRdb applying MiXCR to the 5' RACE reads. This repertoire shows under 15,000 distinct CDR3 sequences, 5% to 6% found once; its top ten account for less than 45%. Germline V gives CDR1 MNHEY, CDR2 SVGEGT. Trimming pared 5 bases from V and 4 bases from J, leaving 20 bases between. CDR3 length: 16 residues.

This chain uses TRBV6-2 or TRBV6-3 with TRBJ1-2; D might be TRBD1 (5 bases). The sequencing here drew on lung tumor tissue, taken at surgery. The sequence was collected from a human donor with early-stage non-small cell lung cancer. CDR3 region: CASSQVGTSFIYGYTF. The CDR3 DNA sequence: TGTGCCAGCAGTCAAGTGGGGACTTCCTTTATCTATGGCTACACCTTC.